This T cell receptor (beta chain) was obtained from a study of shared clonotypes between healthy human individuals. Findings of the study overall: About 5.2% was the fraction of naive CD4 clonotypes found shared across a few donors.

On this clone itself: No antigen is known for it.

Method: immunoSEQ multiplex PCR; TCRdb's copy keeps in-frame clones and lacks some. The table lists around 2,100,000 clones, less than 95% of them singletons. Naive-designated CD8 cells lacked CD45RO, were positively enriched for CCR7, and omitted terminally differentiated effector memory CD45RA+ cells. Among the donors, all were Caucasian adults who lived in Nashville, Tennessee. This CDR3 comprises 14 residues. Germline V lookup: CDR1 MDHEN, CDR2 SYDVKM. The ends were cut back, 5 bases at V and 0 bases at J, with 7 bases in the middle. The TCR was taken from a man aged 18 to 29 in good health. The chain has TRBV28 and TRBJ1-4; D is unresolved. Sequenced input: naive CD8+ T cells sorted from blood. CDR3 protein: CASSLYPTNEKLFF. CDR3 in DNA: TGTGCCAGCAGTCTATACCCAACTAATGAAAAACTGTTTTTT.